Each of the 26 T cell receptor beta chains below was sequenced from the same sample in a study of metastatic and nonmetastatic thyroid tumors. Patients underwent thyroid surgery, and none had received any treatment before it. TCRdb redid the clone calls on the PCR reads using MiXCR. Found here are roughly 57,000 clones, roughly 20% of them singletons; the top ten hold 3.5% to 5%. Specimen: blood. All receptors derive from a female donor with papillary thyroid cancer or a benign thyroid nodule (not recorded which). Some clones in this sample may be carry-over from other donors' samples.

This clone was observed at least ten times. The chain links TRBV5-8 to TRBJ2-1; D not resolved. The CDR3 runs 12 residues. CDR1 is SGHTS and CDR2 is YDEGEE in the germline V gene. The V end lost 2 bases, the J end lost 10 bases, and 10 bases lay between the germline ends. The CDR3 reads CASSFLGYEQFF. CDR3 sequence (DNA): TGTGCCAGCAGCTTTCTGGGATACGAGCAGTTCTTC.

About this clone: A junction end diverges from the germline sequence, so it may reflect a read error. The V and J genes are TRBV20-1 and TRBJ2-7, with D hard to call. This CDR3 is built from 14 residues. The germline gives CDR1 DFQATT, CDR2 SNEGSKA (reference sequence). The CDR3 DNA follows: TGCAGTGCTCCTCCCGGGCCGTACGCTGACGAGCAGGACTTC. Translating gives CSAPPGPYADEQDF.

Concerning this clone itself: With a much larger clone just one base away, this may be a read error. This chain connects TRBV29-1 to TRBJ2-3; 8 bases agree with TRBD2. CDR1 and CDR2 (germline): SQVTM, ANQGSEA. Trimming at V came to 6 bases and at J to 3 bases, leaving 14 bases not matched to a gene. This CDR3 is built from 16 residues. CDR3 in amino acids: CSVVAGHSRTTDTQYF. In DNA, the CDR3 is TGCAGCGTAGTAGCGGGGCACTCTAGAACGACAGATACGCAGTATTTT.

As to this clone: At one end the junction does not follow the germline gene, possibly because of a read error. The chain's CDR3 is CASSLARLSGATEQSF. The CDR3 DNA sequence: TGCGCCAGCAGCTTGGCCAGGCTATCGGGAGCAACTGAGCAGTCCTTC. The chain joins TRBV5-1 to TRBJ2-1, with a tentative D call TRBD2 (6 bases). Germline V gives CDR1 SGHRS, CDR2 YFSETQ. The CDR3 sequence is 16 residues long.

The chain combines TRBV10-3 with TRBJ2-1; the match to TRBD2 covers 8 bases. Germline V gene data show CDR1 as ENHRY and CDR2 as SYGVKD. The CDR3 length is 15 residues. The V and J ends lost 1 base and 5 bases, in that order; junction bases with no gene match: 4. CDR3 residues: CAISEWPGGNNEQFF. The CDR3 DNA reads as TGTGCCATCAGTGAGTGGCCGGGAGGGAACAATGAGCAGTTCTTC.

This clone was detected ten times or more. Given the absence of the conserved phenylalanine or tryptophan at the CDR3 end, a read error is likely. This chain joins TRBV5-1 and TRBJ1-2; 9 nucleotides align to TRBD1. J lost 0 bases, V lost 0 bases, and 6 bases had no gene match. The CDR3 is 17 amino acids. Per germline, CDR1 SGHRS and CDR2 YFSETQ. CDR3 sequence reads: CASSLVGTGRANYGYTC. The CDR3, as DNA: TGCGCCAGCAGCTTGGTCGGGACAGGGCGTGCTAACTATGGCTACACCTGC.

This clone was recorded many times. This chain connects TRBV27 to TRBJ1-2, with 8 positions matching TRBD1. With V trimmed by 4 bases and J by 8 bases, 9 bases remained unmatched. Germline assignment: CDR1 MNHEY and CDR2 SMNVEV (reference sequence). The CDR3 length is 14 residues. The CDR3 protein is CASSSGRGREGYTF. Here the CDR3 DNA reads TGTGCCAGCAGTTCGGGCAGGGGGCGGGAAGGCTACACCTTC.

In regard to this clone: The CDR3 end shows no conserved phenylalanine or tryptophan, and so a read error is likely. The limits of the CDR3 on the DNA are not certain, so only TCRdb's listed CDR3 is given. The chain has TRBV19 and TRBJ2-2. Germline CDR1 is LNHDA and CDR2 is SQIVND (reference sequence). The CDR3 extends over 14 residues, inclusive of both ends. The chain's CDR3 is CASSIVGNTGERFV.

This clone occurred many times. This chain connects TRBV28 to TRBJ2-7, with D possibly matching TRBD2 (6 bases). Germline V CDR1 and CDR2: MDHEN, SYDVKM. V was cut by 6 bases and J by 0 bases, with 15 bases left in between. The CDR3 is made up of 15 amino acids. The CDR3 here is CASSRSRAGSYEQYF. CDR3 nucleotide sequence: TGTGCCAGCAGCCGTAGTAGAGCGGGCTCCTACGAGCAGTACTTC.

This clone was recorded at least ten times. V is TRBV20-1 and J is TRBJ1-1; TRBD1 matches at 8 bases. Germline values: CDR1 DFQATT, CDR2 SNEGSKA (reference sequence). Unmatched junction bases numbered 10, after V lost 6 bases and J lost 1 base. This CDR3 has 15 residues. The CDR3 reads CSATRIGTGNTEAFF. Written as DNA, the CDR3 is TGCAGTGCCACCCGAATCGGGACAGGGAACACTGAAGCTTTCTTT.

There are many counts of this clone. This chain connects TRBV9 to TRBJ2-1; no reliable D call. The CDR3 runs to 13 residues. Trimming shortened V by 4 bases and J by 2 bases, and 7 bases separated the two germline ends. The germline V gene encodes CDR1 SGDLS and CDR2 YYNGEE. The CDR3 coding sequence is TGTGCCAGCAGCCTCACTACCTACAATGAGCAGTTCTTC. Protein product: CASSLTTYNEQFF.

Comment on this clone: Because the CDR3 is missing its conserved closing phenylalanine or tryptophan, this is likely a read error. The DNA is left out, because the CDR3 cannot be placed on it with certainty; the CDR3 is given as TCRdb lists it. The V call is TRBV15, the J call TRBJ2-3. Germline values: CDR1 LNHNV, CDR2 YYDKDF (reference sequence). The CDR3 has 12 amino acids, counting both end residues. The CDR3 loop reads CATSIETDTQNI.

This clone has a count of ten or more. Given a much more abundant clone one base away, this may be a read error. The V call is TRBV5-1, the J call TRBJ2-1, with TRBD2 identical over 9 bases. Germline V gene lookup returns CDR1 SGHRS and CDR2 YFSETQ. There are 14 residues in the CDR3. The CDR3: CASSLGLADNGQFF. The CDR3 region has the DNA TGCGCCAGCAGCTTGGGACTAGCGGACAATGGGCAGTTCTTC.

At least ten counts were recorded for this clone. The rearrangement links TRBV20-1 to TRBJ2-5, with D hard to call. The ends were cut back, 6 bases at V and 4 bases at J, with 6 bases in the middle. The CDR3 is 10 residues long. The germline V gene encodes CDR1 DFQATT and CDR2 SNEGSKA (reference sequence). The CDR3 DNA reads TGCAGTGCCAGACTAGAGACCCAGTACTTC. Translating gives CSARLETQYF.

This clone was counted a single time. J is TRBJ1-2 and V is TRBV18, with 10 bases fitting TRBD1. The CDR3 is 12 amino acids. With V trimmed by 5 bases and J by 9 bases, 3 bases remained unmatched. Germline CDR1 KGHSH, CDR2 LQKENI. CDR3 coding DNA: TGTGCCAGCTCAAGACAGGGGGCTTGCTACACCTTC. Its protein product is CASSRQGACYTF.

The chain couples TRBV7-8 to TRBJ1-1; D not certain. V was clipped by 5 bases and J by 6 bases, with 22 bases between them. CDR3 size: 16 residues. The germline V gene encodes CDR1 SGHVS and CDR2 FQNEAQ. Written as DNA, the CDR3 is TGTGCCAGCAGCCCCGTGACAACCACGGGGTACCCTGAAGCTTTCTTT. Amino acids: CASSPVTTTGYPEAFF. The variable domain in full, completed from reference TRBV7-8 and TRBJ1-1, reads GAGVSQSPRYKVAKRGQDVALRCDPISGHVSLFWYQQALGQGPEFLTYFQNEAQLDKSGLPSDRFFAERPEGSVSTLKIQRTQQEDSAVYLCASSPVTTTGYPEAFFGQGTRLTVV.

This chain connects TRBV6-1 to TRBJ2-1, with 7 bases lining up with TRBD2. V was pared by 3 bases and J by 13 bases, with 12 bases of the junction left unmatched. The germline CDR1 and CDR2 sequences are MNHNS and SASEGT. CDR3 length equals 14 residues. The CDR3 bases are TGTGCCAGCAGTGAGCGGGATAGCGGGCTTCTTCAGTTCTTC. Translating gives CASSERDSGLLQFF.

Points on this clone: A much bigger clone sits one base away, suggesting this may be a read error. The chain uses TRBV29-1 and TRBJ2-7; the D gene is possibly TRBD1 (6 bases). Trimming shortened V by 6 bases and J by 2 bases, and 11 bases separated the two germline ends. The germline V gene has CDR1 SQVTM and CDR2 ANQGSEA. The CDR3 sequence is 12 residues long. The DNA for the CDR3 is TGCAGCGTCGCACGGGACACCTACGAGCAGTACTTC. Its protein is CSVARDTYEQYF.

A word on this clone: A much larger clone differs by one base, so this may be a read error. The J gene is TRBJ1-2, the V gene TRBV28; D unclear. The CDR3 is 11 amino acids. V lost 4 bases and J 11 bases, leaving 11 bases between the germline ends. Germline values: CDR1 MDHEN, CDR2 SYDVKM. The CDR3 DNA reads as TGTGCCAGCAGTTCCCACCGGTGGTACACCTTC. It specifies CASSSHRWYTF.

This clone showed up many times. V is TRBV11-1 and J is TRBJ2-3; 9 bases are a match to TRBD1. This CDR3 is 17 amino acids long. The trim removed 0 bases at V and 4 bases at J, leaving 8 bases unmatched. CDR1 and CDR2 (germline): SGHAT, FQDESV (reference sequence). The CDR3 region has the DNA TGTGCCAGCAGCTTAGCTATCGGACAGGGGAATTCAGATACGCAGTATTTT. Protein: CASSLAIGQGNSDTQYF.

This clone appeared many times. This rearrangement joins TRBV10-1 to TRBJ2-3; maybe TRBD1 (5 bases). V was pared by 5 bases and J by 0 bases, with 6 bases between. The CDR3 runs to 13 residues. CDR1 is WNHNN, CDR2 SYGVQD, per germline (reference sequence). For the CDR3, the DNA is TGCGCCAGCAGTAGGGGTAGCACAGATACGCAGTATTTT. It specifies CASSRGSTDTQYF.

This clone has a count of ten or more. The chain is built from TRBV5-4 and TRBJ1-1; D not certain. CDR3 size: 13 residues. V was pared by 0 bases and J by 4 bases, with 7 bases between. The V gene's germline CDR1 is SGHNT and CDR2 YYREEE (reference sequence). The CDR3 DNA sequence: TGTGCCAGCAGCTTGGACTATTCCACTGAAGCTTTCTTT. It yields the protein CASSLDYSTEAFF.

This clone was picked up many times. The genes are TRBV24-1 and TRBJ2-3; D is undetermined. V was cut by 2 bases and J by 9 bases, with 8 bases left in between. This CDR3 contains 12 residues. CDR1 and CDR2 from the germline V gene are KGHDR and SFDVKD. The DNA for the CDR3 is TGTGCCACCAGTGATTCCTCGAAAACGCAGTATTTT. Its translation: CATSDSSKTQYF.

This clone was observed at least ten times. This chain uses TRBV19 with TRBJ2-7, with TRBD2 identical over 12 bases. CDR3 length: 14 residues. The germline V gene encodes CDR1 LNHDA and CDR2 SQIVND (reference sequence). The trim removed 5 bases at V and 4 bases at J, leaving 3 bases unmatched. For the CDR3, the DNA is TGTGCCAGTAGTGAGCTAGCGGGAGGGTACGAGCAGTACTTC. This gives the protein CASSELAGGYEQYF. The entire variable domain, with the rest obtained from reference TRBV19 and TRBJ2-7, is as follows: DGGITQSPKYLFRKEGQNVTLSCEQNLNHDAMYWYRQDPGQGLRLIYYSQIVNDFQKGDIAEGYSVSREKKESFPLTVTSAQKNPTAFYLCASSELAGGYEQYFGPGTRLTVT.

Ten or more counts support this clone. The V call is TRBV20-1, the J call TRBJ1-1; D gene ambiguous. Germline V gene lookup returns CDR1 DFQATT and CDR2 SNEGSKA (reference sequence). CDR3 length equals 11 residues. CDR3 nucleotides: TGCCGTCCCTCAGGGAACACTGAAGCTTTCTTT. Its translation: CRPSGNTEAFF.

This clone occurred many times. In the same sample, other DNA sequences code for this CDR3. This chain links TRBV14 with TRBJ2-3, with a possible D match to TRBD2 (6 bases). Deletions cut 0 bases from V and 0 bases from J, with 13 bases between. In germline, CDR1 is SGHDN, CDR2 FVKESK. The CDR3 has 17 amino acids. CDR3: CASSQDPAGTSTDTQYF. CDR3 DNA sequence: TGTGCCAGCAGCCAAGATCCAGCAGGGACTAGCACAGATACGCAGTATTTT. Based on the CDR3 plus reference TRBV14 and TRBJ2-3, the full variable domain is EAGVTQFPSHSVIEKGQTVTLRCDPISGHDNLYWYRRVMGKEIKFLLHFVKESKQDESGMPNNRFLAERTGGTYSTLKVQPAELEDSGVYFCASSQDPAGTSTDTQYFGPGTRLTVL.